The rows below give T cell receptor beta chains drawn from one sample of a study of blood T cell repertoires in COVID-19. Clones were read by immunoSEQ multiplex PCR, and TCRdb kept only the in-frame ones, dropping some. The sample holds roughly 200,000 clones; 87% are singletons and the top ten take over 9.5%. The specimen was peripheral blood. The receptors were sampled from a woman under 30 who had recovered from COVID-19. CDR3s include the opening cysteine and the closing phenylalanine or tryptophan. The order of the fields is V gene, CDR3 length, J gene, D gene, clone size, CDR3 DNA, CDR3 protein. The D gene is left open where the match is weak. Clone size is not always given. Where it is, it says once, few, many or a class for expanded clones.

V gene: TRBV7-9
CDR3 length: 12
J gene: TRBJ2-3
D gene: TRBD1
clone size: -
CDR3 DNA: TGTGCCACCGGACAGGGAACAGATACGCAGTATTTT
CDR3 protein: CATGQGTDTQYF

V gene: TRBV21-1
CDR3 length: 19
J gene: TRBJ2-2
D gene: -
clone size: -
CDR3 DNA: TGTGCCAGCAGCAAAAGAATCGAGAGACTTCGAGACTTCACCGGGGAGCTGTTTTTT
CDR3 protein: CASSKRIERLRDFTGELFF

V gene: TRBV30
CDR3 length: 11
J gene: TRBJ1-2
D gene: -
clone size: -
CDR3 DNA: TGTGCCGGAGGCGGCAACTATGGCTACACCTTC
CDR3 protein: CAGGGNYGYTF

V gene: TRBV2
CDR3 length: 15
J gene: TRBJ2-2
D gene: TRBD2
clone size: -
CDR3 DNA: TGTGCCAGCAGACCGAATAGCGGGAGGGCCGGGGAGCTGTTTTTT
CDR3 protein: CASRPNSGRAGELFF

V gene: TRBV5-1
CDR3 length: 13
J gene: TRBJ1-1
D gene: -
clone size: -
CDR3 DNA: TGCGCCAGCAGCTTGCAGGGGAACACTGAAGCTTTCTTT
CDR3 protein: CASSLQGNTEAFF

V gene: TRBV28
CDR3 length: 12
J gene: TRBJ1-6
D gene: -
clone size: -
CDR3 DNA: TGTGCCAGCAGTTTACTGAATTCACCCCTCCACTTT
CDR3 protein: CASSLLNSPLHF

V gene: TRBV6-5
CDR3 length: 14
J gene: TRBJ1-4
D gene: -
clone size: once
CDR3 DNA: TGTGCCAGCAGTTACCGGAGAACTAATGAAAAACTGTTTTTT
CDR3 protein: CASSYRRTNEKLFF

V gene: TRBV28
CDR3 length: 15
J gene: TRBJ2-2
D gene: TRBD2
clone size: few
CDR3 DNA: TGTGCCAGCCGGCAGCGGGAGGGCAGGACCGGGGAGCTGTTTTTT
CDR3 protein: CASRQREGRTGELFF

V gene: TRBV19
CDR3 length: 14
J gene: TRBJ1-1
D gene: -
clone size: -
CDR3 DNA: TGTGCCAGTAGTATAGGGGGGGAGAACACTGAAGCTTTCTTT
CDR3 protein: CASSIGGENTEAFF

V gene: TRBV7-2
CDR3 length: 17
J gene: TRBJ2-3
D gene: TRBD2
clone size: -
CDR3 DNA: TGTGCCAGCAGCTCGATACTACTAGCGGGAGCCCCAGATACGCAGTATTTT
CDR3 protein: CASSSILLAGAPDTQYF

V gene: TRBV5-1
CDR3 length: 13
J gene: TRBJ2-5
D gene: TRBD2
clone size: once
CDR3 DNA: TGCGCCAGCACTAGCGGGAGGATGGAGACCCAGTACTTC
CDR3 protein: CASTSGRMETQYF

V gene: TRBV7-9
CDR3 length: 16
J gene: TRBJ2-1
D gene: TRBD2
clone size: once
CDR3 DNA: TGTGCCAGCAGCTCCCGAGGAGCGGGAGGTTTCAATGAGCAGTTCTTC
CDR3 protein: CASSSRGAGGFNEQFF

V gene: TRBV5-4
CDR3 length: 16
J gene: TRBJ2-3
D gene: -
clone size: -
CDR3 DNA: TGTGCCAGCAGCCCGCCCGGGACTTCTTACACAGATACGCAGTATTTT
CDR3 protein: CASSPPGTSYTDTQYF

V gene: TRBV4-2
CDR3 length: 15
J gene: TRBJ2-1
D gene: -
clone size: -
CDR3 DNA: TGTGCCAGCAGCCAAGAGGAAGCGGCCCACAATGAGCAGTTCTTC
CDR3 protein: CASSQEEAAHNEQFF

V gene: TRBV12-1
CDR3 length: 13
J gene: TRBJ1-1
D gene: -
clone size: -
CDR3 DNA: TGTGCCAGCAGCTTCTCAGGGGCGGGTGAAGCTTTCTTT
CDR3 protein: CASSFSGAGEAFF

V gene: TRBV5-8
CDR3 length: 16
J gene: TRBJ2-3
D gene: TRBD1
clone size: -
CDR3 DNA: TGTGCCAGCAGCTTGGTTGGGACAGGGGGCACAGATACGCAGTATTTT
CDR3 protein: CASSLVGTGGTDTQYF

V gene: TRBV7-6
CDR3 length: 15
J gene: TRBJ1-6
D gene: -
clone size: -
CDR3 DNA: TGTGCCAGCAGCCATACCCGGGGCTATAATTCACCCCTCCACTTT
CDR3 protein: CASSHTRGYNSPLHF

V gene: TRBV6-5
CDR3 length: 13
J gene: TRBJ1-5
D gene: -
clone size: once
CDR3 DNA: TGTGCCAGCAGAAAGGAGAATTATCAGCCCCAGCATTTT
CDR3 protein: CASRKENYQPQHF

V gene: TRBV15
CDR3 length: 16
J gene: TRBJ1-6
D gene: -
clone size: few
CDR3 DNA: TGTGCCACCAGCAGTTCAGGAAGCTCCTATAATTCACCCCTCCACTTT
CDR3 protein: CATSSSGSSYNSPLHF

V gene: TRBV3-1/TRBV3-2
CDR3 length: 13
J gene: TRBJ2-7
D gene: TRBD1
clone size: few
CDR3 DNA: TGTGCCAGCAGCCAGGGTGGGACAGGTCTGCAGTACTTC
CDR3 protein: CASSQGGTGLQYF

V gene: TRBV25-1
CDR3 length: 15
J gene: TRBJ1-1
D gene: -
clone size: -
CDR3 DNA: TGTGCCAGCAGGGCCGGAGGGTTCATGAACACTGAAGCTTTCTTT
CDR3 protein: CASRAGGFMNTEAFF

V gene: TRBV3-1/TRBV3-2
CDR3 length: 14
J gene: TRBJ2-2
D gene: -
clone size: -
CDR3 DNA: TGTGCCAGCAGCCAAGGCTACCCCACCGGGGAGCTGTTTTTT
CDR3 protein: CASSQGYPTGELFF

V gene: TRBV9
CDR3 length: 17
J gene: TRBJ2-3
D gene: TRBD2
clone size: -
CDR3 DNA: TGTGCCAGCAGCGTAGTCAACCTAGCGGGTCCCACAGATACGCAGTATTTT
CDR3 protein: CASSVVNLAGPTDTQYF

V gene: TRBV18
CDR3 length: 13
J gene: TRBJ1-1
D gene: -
clone size: few
CDR3 DNA: TGTGCCAGCTCACCGAGCGTGAACACTGAAGCTTTCTTT
CDR3 protein: CASSPSVNTEAFF

V gene: TRBV28
CDR3 length: 17
J gene: TRBJ1-2
D gene: -
clone size: -
CDR3 DNA: TGTGCCAGCAGTTCCTACCTAAGGGGGGGCGATAACTATGGCTACACCTTC
CDR3 protein: CASSSYLRGGDNYGYTF

V gene: TRBV4-3
CDR3 length: 16
J gene: TRBJ2-7
D gene: TRBD1
clone size: -
CDR3 DNA: TGCGCCAGCAGCCAAGATTTCAGGGGGAAGAGATCCGAGCAGTACTTC
CDR3 protein: CASSQDFRGKRSEQYF

V gene: TRBV20-1
CDR3 length: 9
J gene: TRBJ2-1
D gene: -
clone size: -
CDR3 DNA: TGCAGTGCTGGTAGTGAGCAGTTCTTC
CDR3 protein: CSAGSEQFF

V gene: TRBV7-2
CDR3 length: 15
J gene: TRBJ1-1
D gene: -
clone size: -
CDR3 DNA: TGTGCCAGCAGCTTTACCGACAGCATGAACACTGAAGCTTTCTTT
CDR3 protein: CASSFTDSMNTEAFF

V gene: TRBV5-1
CDR3 length: 15
J gene: TRBJ1-1
D gene: TRBD1
clone size: -
CDR3 DNA: TGCGCCAGCAGCTCAACCGGGACAGAGGCCACTGAAGCTTTCTTT
CDR3 protein: CASSSTGTEATEAFF

V gene: TRBV5-1
CDR3 length: 13
J gene: TRBJ1-5
D gene: -
clone size: -
CDR3 DNA: TGCGCCAGCAGCTTGGCCAGAGGTCAGCCCCAGCATTTT
CDR3 protein: CASSLARGQPQHF

V gene: TRBV5-6
CDR3 length: 18
J gene: TRBJ2-1
D gene: -
clone size: -
CDR3 DNA: TGTGCCAGCAGCTTTTGGGCCCCACTTGCGGGAAGCTACAATGAGCAGTTCTTC
CDR3 protein: CASSFWAPLAGSYNEQFF

V gene: TRBV4-2
CDR3 length: 13
J gene: TRBJ1-3
D gene: -
clone size: -
CDR3 DNA: TGTGCCAGCAGCCTCGGGGGTGGAAACACCATATATTTT
CDR3 protein: CASSLGGGNTIYF

V gene: TRBV19
CDR3 length: 13
J gene: TRBJ1-5
D gene: -
clone size: -
CDR3 DNA: TGTGCCACAAAGACAGACCCAGGACAGCCCCAGCATTTT
CDR3 protein: CATKTDPGQPQHF

V gene: TRBV18
CDR3 length: 17
J gene: TRBJ2-7
D gene: TRBD2
clone size: once
CDR3 DNA: TGTGCCAGCTCTCCTGGACTAGCGGGAGTAGTTGCATACGAGCAGTACTTC
CDR3 protein: CASSPGLAGVVAYEQYF

V gene: TRBV13
CDR3 length: 11
J gene: TRBJ2-5
D gene: -
clone size: -
CDR3 DNA: TGTGCCAGCAGCCACGCCGGGACCCAGTACTTC
CDR3 protein: CASSHAGTQYF

V gene: TRBV7-3
CDR3 length: 16
J gene: TRBJ2-3
D gene: -
clone size: -
CDR3 DNA: TGTGCCAGCAGCTTAACAGCGGCCTCTAGCACAGATACGCAGTATTTT
CDR3 protein: CASSLTAASSTDTQYF

V gene: TRBV4-3
CDR3 length: 15
J gene: TRBJ2-1
D gene: -
clone size: -
CDR3 DNA: TGCGCCAGCAGCCAAGATGGCGGGACCAACAATGAGCAGTTCTTC
CDR3 protein: CASSQDGGTNNEQFF

V gene: TRBV7-6
CDR3 length: 14
J gene: TRBJ2-7
D gene: TRBD2
clone size: -
CDR3 DNA: TGTGCCAGCAGCTTAGGACTAGCGGGAGGGGAGCAGTACTTC
CDR3 protein: CASSLGLAGGEQYF

V gene: TRBV6-1
CDR3 length: 17
J gene: TRBJ2-2
D gene: TRBD2
clone size: -
CDR3 DNA: TGTGCCAGCAGTGACCGGAGACTAGCGGCGAACACCGGGGAGCTGTTTTTT
CDR3 protein: CASSDRRLAANTGELFF

V gene: TRBV19
CDR3 length: 12
J gene: TRBJ2-1
D gene: -
clone size: -
CDR3 DNA: TGTGCCAGTCTCCCCCCCGGCGGGGAGCAGTTCTTC
CDR3 protein: CASLPPGGEQFF

V gene: TRBV29-1
CDR3 length: 13
J gene: TRBJ2-1
D gene: TRBD1
clone size: -
CDR3 DNA: TGCAGCGGCCGGACAGGGGAATTCAATGAGCAGTTCTTC
CDR3 protein: CSGRTGEFNEQFF

V gene: TRBV4-1
CDR3 length: 14
J gene: TRBJ1-1
D gene: -
clone size: -
CDR3 DNA: TGCGCCAGCAGCCAAGTGCCCAGGAACACTGAAGCTTTCTTT
CDR3 protein: CASSQVPRNTEAFF

V gene: TRBV20-1
CDR3 length: 10
J gene: TRBJ2-2
D gene: -
clone size: -
CDR3 DNA: TGCAGTGCCCCCCACGGGGAGCTGTTTTTT
CDR3 protein: CSAPHGELFF

V gene: TRBV7-2
CDR3 length: 15
J gene: TRBJ2-2
D gene: TRBD2
clone size: once
CDR3 DNA: TGTGCCAGCAGCTTAATTGCGGGAGCGGGCGGGGAGCTGTTTTTT
CDR3 protein: CASSLIAGAGGELFF

V gene: TRBV7-2
CDR3 length: 14
J gene: TRBJ1-2
D gene: TRBD1
clone size: -
CDR3 DNA: TGTGCCAGCAGCTTAGGACAGGGGCGGTATGGCTACACCTTC
CDR3 protein: CASSLGQGRYGYTF

V gene: TRBV2
CDR3 length: 16
J gene: TRBJ2-6
D gene: -
clone size: once
CDR3 DNA: TGTGCCAGCAGTGACCCAGGAATCTCTGGGGCCAACGTCCTGACTTTC
CDR3 protein: CASSDPGISGANVLTF

V gene: TRBV7-6
CDR3 length: 16
J gene: TRBJ2-2
D gene: TRBD1
clone size: -
CDR3 DNA: TGTGCCAGCAGCGGCCGGGACAGGGCAAGTCCCGGGGAGCTGTTTTTT
CDR3 protein: CASSGRDRASPGELFF

V gene: TRBV7-9
CDR3 length: 13
J gene: TRBJ1-6
D gene: -
clone size: -
CDR3 DNA: TGTGCCAGCAGCCTAGGCAGGGGTTCACCCCTCCACTTT
CDR3 protein: CASSLGRGSPLHF

V gene: TRBV4-1
CDR3 length: 15
J gene: TRBJ1-3
D gene: -
clone size: -
CDR3 DNA: TGCGCCAGCAGCGGAGAGGCCGGTGGAGGAAACACCATATATTTT
CDR3 protein: CASSGEAGGGNTIYF

V gene: TRBV5-1
CDR3 length: 16
J gene: TRBJ2-7
D gene: -
clone size: few
CDR3 DNA: TGCGCCAGCGCGACTATCTGGACTACGGAGGCGTACGAGCAGTACTTC
CDR3 protein: CASATIWTTEAYEQYF

V gene: TRBV7-2
CDR3 length: 14
J gene: TRBJ2-1
D gene: TRBD2
clone size: -
CDR3 DNA: TGTGCCAGCAGCTTAGGATCGGGACTAGCGGGAGTGTTCTTC
CDR3 protein: CASSLGSGLAGVFF

V gene: TRBV3-1/TRBV3-2
CDR3 length: 16
J gene: TRBJ2-2
D gene: TRBD2
clone size: -
CDR3 DNA: TGTGCCAGCAGCCAAGAAGCGGGAGGATCCACCGGGGAGCTGTTTTTT
CDR3 protein: CASSQEAGGSTGELFF

V gene: TRBV24-1
CDR3 length: 16
J gene: TRBJ2-2
D gene: TRBD1
clone size: few
CDR3 DNA: TGTGCCACCAGTGATGCCAGGGGGCTGAGCACCGGGGAGCTGTTTTTT
CDR3 protein: CATSDARGLSTGELFF

V gene: TRBV4-2
CDR3 length: 18
J gene: TRBJ2-3
D gene: TRBD2
clone size: -
CDR3 DNA: TGTGCCAGCAGCCAAGAGGTCGGACTAGCGGGAGTGGGAGATACGCAGTATTTT
CDR3 protein: CASSQEVGLAGVGDTQYF

V gene: TRBV11-2
CDR3 length: 12
J gene: TRBJ1-2
D gene: -
clone size: -
CDR3 DNA: TGTGCCAGCACGGGACAAAACTATGGCTACACCTTC
CDR3 protein: CASTGQNYGYTF

V gene: TRBV6-2/TRBV6-3
CDR3 length: 15
J gene: TRBJ2-3
D gene: -
clone size: -
CDR3 DNA: TGTGCCAGCAACCCCGGGAGGGGGCGGGGAGATACGCAGTATTTT
CDR3 protein: CASNPGRGRGDTQYF

V gene: TRBV6-2/TRBV6-3
CDR3 length: 16
J gene: TRBJ1-2
D gene: TRBD1
clone size: -
CDR3 DNA: TGTGCCAGCAGTACATTCCCCCGCGAGGGGGCAAGTGGCTACACCTTC
CDR3 protein: CASSTFPREGASGYTF

V gene: TRBV18
CDR3 length: 12
J gene: TRBJ1-6
D gene: -
clone size: -
CDR3 DNA: TGTGCCAGCTCACCGGGAGATTCACCCCTCCACTTT
CDR3 protein: CASSPGDSPLHF

V gene: TRBV30
CDR3 length: 13
J gene: TRBJ1-5
D gene: -
clone size: -
CDR3 DNA: TGTGCCTGGAGTTTCGCAGGCAATCAGCCCCAGCATTTT
CDR3 protein: CAWSFAGNQPQHF